This T cell receptor (beta chain) was captured in a study of shared clonotypes between healthy human individuals. As for this clone: Its target is not known.

Looked up from germline, CDR1 is SNHLY and CDR2 is FYNNEI. With 8 bases removed from V and 1 base from J, the gap between germline ends came to 14 bases. The CDR3 consists of 15 residues. Study findings and constraints: Generation probabilities of non-shared clonotypes were lower (relative to those shared by all four donors).

Data came from immunoSEQ multiplex PCR; TCRdb stores just in-frame clones and leaves some out. The sample yields a few million clones, just over 90% seen once. The chain is built from TRBV2 and TRBJ2-2; D is possibly TRBD2 (6 bases). Specimen: naive CD4+ T cells sorted from blood. As for subset: CD45RA+ positively selected. The receptor's source is a man between 18 and 35 years old in good health. The CDR3 sequence: CASSSGVLNTGELFF. Written as DNA, the CDR3 is TGTGCCAGCTCTTCGGGGGTCCTGAACACCGGGGAGCTGTTTTTT.